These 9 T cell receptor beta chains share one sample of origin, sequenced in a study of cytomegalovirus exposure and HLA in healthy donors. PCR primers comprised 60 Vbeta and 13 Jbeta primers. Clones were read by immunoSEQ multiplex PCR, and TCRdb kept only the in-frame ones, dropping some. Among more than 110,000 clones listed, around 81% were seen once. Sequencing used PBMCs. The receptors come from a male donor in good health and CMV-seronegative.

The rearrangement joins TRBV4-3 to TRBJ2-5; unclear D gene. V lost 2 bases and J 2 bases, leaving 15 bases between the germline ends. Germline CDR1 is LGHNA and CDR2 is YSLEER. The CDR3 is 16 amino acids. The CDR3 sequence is CASSQSILYLQETQYF. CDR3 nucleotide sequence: TGCGCCAGCAGCCAATCAATACTTTATCTTCAAGAGACCCAGTACTTC.

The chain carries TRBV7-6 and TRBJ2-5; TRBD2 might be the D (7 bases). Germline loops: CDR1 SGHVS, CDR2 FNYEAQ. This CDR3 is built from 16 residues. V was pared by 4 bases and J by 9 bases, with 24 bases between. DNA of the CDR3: TGTGCCAGCAGCTCCCCGGGGGGCGGGGGCCGATGGGCCCAGTACTTC. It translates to CASSSPGGGGRWAQYF.

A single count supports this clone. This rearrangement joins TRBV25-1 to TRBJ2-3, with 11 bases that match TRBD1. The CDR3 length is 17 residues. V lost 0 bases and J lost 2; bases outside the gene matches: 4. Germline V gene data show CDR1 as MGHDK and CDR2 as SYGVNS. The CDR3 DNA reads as TGTGCCAGCAGTGAATACGGGACAGGGGGAACCACAGATACGCAGTATTTT. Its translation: CASSEYGTGGTTDTQYF. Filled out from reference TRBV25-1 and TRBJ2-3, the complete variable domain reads EADIYQTPRYLVIGTGKKITLECSQTMGHDKMYWYQQDPGMELHLIHYSYGVNSTEKGDLSSESTVSRIRTEHFPLTLESARPSHTSQYLCASSEYGTGGTTDTQYFGPGTRLTVL.

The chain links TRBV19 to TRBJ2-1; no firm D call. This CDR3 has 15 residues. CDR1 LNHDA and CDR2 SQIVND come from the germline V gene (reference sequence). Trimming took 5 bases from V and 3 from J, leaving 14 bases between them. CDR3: CASSPSRLGYNEQFF. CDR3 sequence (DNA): TGTGCCAGTAGTCCCTCGAGGTTAGGCTACAATGAGCAGTTCTTC.

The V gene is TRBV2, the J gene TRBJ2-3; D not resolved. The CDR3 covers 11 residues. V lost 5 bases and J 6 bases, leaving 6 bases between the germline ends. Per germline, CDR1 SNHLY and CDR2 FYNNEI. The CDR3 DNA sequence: TGTGCCAGCAGTCTCAGGGATACGCAGTATTTT. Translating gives CASSLRDTQYF.

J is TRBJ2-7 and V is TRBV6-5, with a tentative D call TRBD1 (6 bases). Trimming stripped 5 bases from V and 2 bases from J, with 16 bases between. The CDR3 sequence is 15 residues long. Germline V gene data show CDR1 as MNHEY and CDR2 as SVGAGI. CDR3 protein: CASSRDIHFTYEQYF. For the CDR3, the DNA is TGTGCCAGCAGTCGGGACATCCACTTCACCTACGAGCAGTACTTC.

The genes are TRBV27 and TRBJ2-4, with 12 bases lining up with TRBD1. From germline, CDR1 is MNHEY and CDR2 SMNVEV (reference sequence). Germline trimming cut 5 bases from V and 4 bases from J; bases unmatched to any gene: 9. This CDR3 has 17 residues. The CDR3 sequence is CASSPGTGGLPKNIQYF. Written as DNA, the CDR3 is TGTGCCAGCAGTCCTGGGACAGGGGGCCTCCCGAAAAACATTCAGTACTTC.

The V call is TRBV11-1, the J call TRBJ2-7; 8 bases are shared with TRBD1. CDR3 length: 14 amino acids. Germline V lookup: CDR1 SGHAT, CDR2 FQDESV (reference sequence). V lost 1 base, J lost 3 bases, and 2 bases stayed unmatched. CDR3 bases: TGTGCCAGCAGCTTAGGACAGGGGAACTACGAGCAGTACTTC. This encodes CASSLGQGNYEQYF.

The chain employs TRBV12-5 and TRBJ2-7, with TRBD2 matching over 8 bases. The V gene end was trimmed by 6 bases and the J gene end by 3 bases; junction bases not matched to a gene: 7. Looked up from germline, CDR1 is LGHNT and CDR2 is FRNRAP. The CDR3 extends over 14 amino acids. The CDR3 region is CASGHGLANYEQYF. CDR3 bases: TGTGCTAGTGGCCATGGACTAGCAAACTACGAGCAGTACTTC.